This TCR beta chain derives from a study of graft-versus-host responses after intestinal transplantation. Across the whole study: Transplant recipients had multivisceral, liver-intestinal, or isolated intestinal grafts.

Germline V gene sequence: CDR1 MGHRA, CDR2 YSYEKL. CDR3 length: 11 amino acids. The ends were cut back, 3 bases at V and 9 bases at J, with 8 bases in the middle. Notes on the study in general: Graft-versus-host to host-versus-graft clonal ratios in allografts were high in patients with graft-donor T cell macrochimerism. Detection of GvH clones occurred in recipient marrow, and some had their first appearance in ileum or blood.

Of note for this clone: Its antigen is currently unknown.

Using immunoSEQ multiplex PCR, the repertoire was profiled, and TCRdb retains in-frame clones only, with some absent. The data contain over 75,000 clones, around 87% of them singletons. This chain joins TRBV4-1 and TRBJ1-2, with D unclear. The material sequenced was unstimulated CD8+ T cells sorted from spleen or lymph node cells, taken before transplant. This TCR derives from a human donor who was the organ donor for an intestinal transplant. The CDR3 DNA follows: TGCGCCAGCAGCCAGGGCATAAGCTACACCTTC. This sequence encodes CASSQGISYTF.